Sequencing of this TCR beta chain was carried out in a study of molecular identifiers for immune sequencing clone quantification. Notes on this clonotype: Its antigen is currently unknown. Just one base apart from a much larger clone, this may be a read error.

Study-wide findings and caveats: Clones above 20 RNA copies contained over 98% of effector molecules and under 1% of naive molecules. The study reportedly detected spiked Jurkat TCR RNA from one cell among over 950,000 naive cells.

This CDR3 is built from 15 residues. Unmatched junction bases numbered 11, after V lost 2 bases and J lost 4 bases. Germline lookup yields CDR1 DFQATT and CDR2 SNEGSKA (reference sequence). TCRdb passed the PCR reads through MiXCR, listing each CDR3 protein once. This sample has about 640,000 distinct CDR3 sequences; around 20% occur once, and the top ten carry roughly 0.83%. The sequencing input was naive CD8+ T cells from blood, with Jurkat cell RNA spiked in. Subset here: FACS-sorted CD8+CD4-CCR7+CD45RA+ naive T cells. The TCR originated in a human donor in good health. Some libraries in this study had Jurkat cell RNA spiked in. This chain uses TRBV20-1 with TRBJ2-7; TRBD1 matches at 7 bases. CDR3 nucleotides: TGCAGTGCTAGATCCCGGCGGACAGGACCGTACGAGCAGTACTTC. Its protein is CSARSRRTGPYEQYF.